This TCR beta chain was retrieved from a study of blood T cell repertoires in COVID-19. Original methodology: It was from reference gene primer amplification that nucleated cell counts were estimated. Sequencing used immunoSEQ multiplex PCR; TCRdb keeps in-frame clones, though not all of them. The D gene and trimming were derived from the DNA, and the V and J assignments and clone size from that table. The repertoire has roughly 98,000 clones, 85% to 95% of them found once; the top ten carry approximately 6%. Germline V gives CDR1 KGHSH, CDR2 LQKENI. Unmatched junction bases numbered 2, after V lost 2 bases and J lost 5 bases. The CDR3 is made up of 13 amino acids.

This receptor was taken from a woman aged 55-69 years with active COVID-19. The material sequenced was peripheral blood. The genes are TRBV18 and TRBJ1-1; 7 bases match TRBD1. The CDR3 loop reads CASSPDRETEAFF. DNA for the CDR3: TGTGCCAGCTCACCAGACAGGGAAACTGAAGCTTTCTTT.